This T cell receptor beta chain was sequenced for a study of response to subunit inactivated influenza vaccine. This CDR3 has 14 amino acids. The V end was cut by 3 bases, the J end by 11 bases, with 20 bases between. Germline V gene lookup returns CDR1 GTSNPN and CDR2 SVGIG (reference sequence). TCRdb analysed the RT-PCR reads with MiXCR anew, one entry per CDR3 protein. The sample shows about 570,000 distinct CDR3 sequences, 11% of them seen only once. These same records also appear under a second study, on T cells expressing NK-cell markers. Per that study: UMIs accompanied the 5'RACE template switching by which TCR beta cDNA was made. It was sorted CD3+CD56+NKG2C+, CD3+CD56+NKG2C- and CD3+CD56-NKG2C+ T cells that supplied the TCR beta repertoires. Within the sequenced cohort of eight donors, seven exhibited HCMV seropositivity and one was seronegative. NKG2C+ dominant clonotypes from about 6 donors made up about 1.0-7.5% of CD8+ T cells.

This clonotype was obtained from a man in his fifties who received an inactivated influenza vaccine. This sequence joins TRBV30 and TRBJ1-3; TRBD1 is a possible D gene (6 bases). Sample: PBMCs from blood, taken on the day of vaccination. CDR3 sequence reads: CAWRDTGTSSSIYF. DNA of the CDR3: TGTGCCTGGAGGGACACAGGGACCTCTAGCTCCATATATTTT.